The rows below give T cell receptor beta chains drawn from one sample of a study of T-cell memory formation after mild COVID-19. Via MiXCR, TCRdb re-called the 5' RACE reads, giving one row per CDR3 protein. The sample consists of fewer than 450,000 distinct CDR3 sequences, 24% of them appearing once. Sequencing used PBMCs or a T cell subset sorted from them (not recorded which). The source is an adult woman who had mild COVID-19 (a few samples of this study predate the infection). Cell type and time point are not known. CDR3s include the opening cysteine and the closing phenylalanine or tryptophan. The order of the fields is J gene, V gene, D gene, clone size, CDR3 DNA, CDR3 protein. The D gene is left open where the match is weak. Clone size is not always given. Where it is, it says once, few, many or a class for expanded clones.

TRBJ2-7 | TRBV19 | - | - | TGTGCCAGTAGTATGACGAGACACTCCTACGAGCAGTACTTC | CASSMTRHSYEQYF
TRBJ2-7 | TRBV3-1 | - | - | TGTGCCAGCAGCCAACCTCTTGGCGGGTCGGACTCCTACGAGCAGTACTTC | CASSQPLGGSDSYEQYF
TRBJ2-7 | TRBV12-3/TRBV12-4 | - | many | TGTGCCAGCAGCCGGGGGTCCGGCGAGCAGTACTTC | CASSRGSGEQYF
TRBJ1-1 | TRBV15 | - | - | TGTGCCACCAGCAGAGGATCCGGTTTGGGGAACACTGAAGCTTTCTTT | CATSRGSGLGNTEAFF
TRBJ1-5 | TRBV19 | - | few | TGTGCCAGTAATCCCCCTCCGGGTCCCCAGCATTTT | CASNPPPGPQHF
TRBJ2-1 | TRBV24-1 | - | - | TGTGCCACCAGTGATTTGGACAGGAGCTCCTACAATGAGCAGTTCTTC | CATSDLDRSSYNEQFF
TRBJ1-1 | TRBV7-2 | TRBD1 | few | TGTGCCAGCAGCTGGGAGACAGGGATAACTGAAGCTTTCTTT | CASSWETGITEAFF
TRBJ2-7 | TRBV30 | TRBD1 | - | TGTGCCTGGAGTGTAGACAGGGACCACGAGCAGTACTTC | CAWSVDRDHEQYF
TRBJ2-4 | TRBV6-1 | - | once | TGTGCCAGCAGCTCTACAGGGACCGTATTGGCCAAAAACATTCAGTACTTC | CASSSTGTVLAKNIQYF
TRBJ1-1 | TRBV29-1 | TRBD1 | few | TGCAGCGTTGGTGCAGACAGGGTGACTGAAGCTTTCTTT | CSVGADRVTEAFF
TRBJ2-2 | TRBV19 | TRBD2 | - | TGTGCCAGTAGTATCCCGGGTAGCGGGAGAATCGGGGAGCTGTTTTTT | CASSIPGSGRIGELFF
TRBJ2-7 | TRBV4-2 | TRBD1 | - | TGTGCCAGCAGCCAAGATCAGTGGGGACAGGGGTACGAGCAGTACTTC | CASSQDQWGQGYEQYF
TRBJ1-1 | TRBV5-1 | - | - | TGCGCCAGCAGCTTGGGGACGCGAACCGGGGCTGAAGCTTTCTTT | CASSLGTRTGAEAFF
TRBJ1-4 | TRBV7-9 | - | - | TGTGCCAGCAGCTTAGCCGGGTCATCCGGGGGGAAACTGTTTTTT | CASSLAGSSGGKLFF
TRBJ2-1 | TRBV7-3 | - | many | TGTGCCAGCAGCCACTCGCCCCGACTAGTATACAATGAGCAGTTCTTC | CASSHSPRLVYNEQFF
TRBJ1-2 | TRBV4-2 | TRBD1 | few | TGTGCCAGCAGCCAAGATCCTAGGTGGACCGGGACAGGTACTAACTATGGCTACACCTTC | CASSQDPRWTGTGTNYGYTF
TRBJ2-1 | TRBV12-3/TRBV12-4 | - | many | TGTGCCAGGCCCTGGGACTCGCTCTGCCTTTCCTACAATGAGCAGTTCTTC | CARPWDSLCLSYNEQFF
TRBJ2-1 | TRBV20-1 | TRBD2 | - | TGCAGTGCTAGAGTCCCTGGTAGCGGGAGGATTTTTGAGCAGTTCTTC | CSARVPGSGRIFEQFF
TRBJ2-1 | TRBV12-3/TRBV12-4 | TRBD2 | few | TGTGCCAGTACTCCGGGACTAGCGGGAGCGGGAGAGCAGTTCTTC | CASTPGLAGAGEQFF
TRBJ2-3 | TRBV5-1 | TRBD2 | - | TGCGCCAGCAGCCCAGCCGGGACTAGCGGGAGCACGAGCACAGATACGCAGTATTTT | CASSPAGTSGSTSTDTQYF
TRBJ2-2 | TRBV12-3/TRBV12-4 | - | - | TGTGCCAGCAGTTTAGCGGTTGCCGGGGAGCTGTTTTTT | CASSLAVAGELFF
TRBJ2-4 | TRBV3-1 | TRBD2 | - | TGTGCCAGCAGCCAAGATCGTGGTAGCGGGGGGTTCTTAGCCAAAAACATTCAGTACTTC | CASSQDRGSGGFLAKNIQYF
TRBJ2-7 | TRBV20-1 | TRBD2 | - | TGCAGTGCTAGCTACCCGAGCGGGAGGGATTACTACGAGCAGTACTTC | CSASYPSGRDYYEQYF
TRBJ2-2 | TRBV21-1 | - | few | TGTGCCAGCAGCCCCCCCCTAAGATCCGGGGAGCTGTTTTTT | CASSPPLRSGELFF
TRBJ2-1 | TRBV5-1 | - | few | TGCGCCAGCAGTCTCAGGGGGGGTCCCCCCTACAATGAGCAGTTCTTC | CASSLRGGPPYNEQFF
TRBJ1-5 | TRBV10-1 | - | - | TGCGCCAGCAGTGAGTCCTGGAGGGCCAATCAGCCCCAGCATTTT | CASSESWRANQPQHF
TRBJ1-1 | TRBV28 | TRBD1 | - | TGTGCCAGCAGTTCCCCGGACAGGGCCGGCAACACTGAAGCTTTCTTT | CASSSPDRAGNTEAFF
TRBJ2-3 | TRBV5-1 | - | - | TGCGCCAGCAGCATCGTGTGGTCCGCAGATACGCAGTATTTT | CASSIVWSADTQYF
TRBJ2-1 | TRBV5-1 | TRBD1 | - | TGCGCCAGCAGCTTGTCACAGGGGAGATACAATGAGCAGTTCTTC | CASSLSQGRYNEQFF
TRBJ1-2 | TRBV7-2 | TRBD1 | few | TGTGCCAGCAGCTCCGGGACAGCCTTATATGGCTACACCTTC | CASSSGTALYGYTF
TRBJ2-1 | TRBV7-9 | - | few | TGTGCCAGCAGCTTAGGACTAGTAAGGGAGCAGTTCTTC | CASSLGLVREQFF
TRBJ1-2 | TRBV29-1 | - | few | TGCAGCGCCCAACAGGGCTATGGCTACACCTTC | CSAQQGYGYTF
TRBJ2-1 | TRBV7-2 | - | few | TGTGCCAGCAGATCGACTCCCTACAATGAGCAGTTCTTC | CASRSTPYNEQFF
TRBJ2-5 | TRBV20-1 | TRBD2 | - | TGCAGTGCTAGGGTTAGCGGGAGGCGCCAAGAGACCCAGTACTTC | CSARVSGRRQETQYF
TRBJ2-1 | TRBV10-3 | - | - | TGTGCCATCAGGGATGGGGACAATGAGCAGTTCTTC | CAIRDGDNEQFF
TRBJ2-1 | TRBV5-1 | TRBD2 | many | TGCGCCAGCAATGTGGCGGGGGGGTACAATGAGCAGTTCTTC | CASNVAGGYNEQFF
TRBJ2-3 | TRBV10-2 | - | - | TGCGCCAGCAGTGAGTCGGGACAAAAGACGACAGATACGCAGTATTTT | CASSESGQKTTDTQYF
TRBJ2-1 | TRBV7-9 | - | - | TGTGCCAGCAGCTCCCAGACTGGTAGCTCCTACAATGAGCAGTTCTTC | CASSSQTGSSYNEQFF
TRBJ1-2 | TRBV7-9 | - | - | TGTGCCAGCAGCTTAGCCCTAACCCGTAACTATGGCTACACCTTC | CASSLALTRNYGYTF
TRBJ2-1 | TRBV7-3 | - | - | TGTGCCAGCAGCCCTCTCGGAGGGGGGACCGACAATGAGCAGTTCTTC | CASSPLGGGTDNEQFF
TRBJ2-5 | TRBV24-1 | - | - | TGTGCCACCAGTGATTGGTCCCGGCCGGAGACCCAGTACTTC | CATSDWSRPETQYF
TRBJ2-1 | TRBV27 | TRBD2 | - | TGTGCCAGCGCCTCGAGCGGGAGATGGGACAATGAGCAGTTCTTC | CASASSGRWDNEQFF
TRBJ2-3 | TRBV24-1 | - | - | TGTGCCACCAGTGATCTGGGTGATCGGGATACGCAGTATTTT | CATSDLGDRDTQYF
TRBJ2-3 | TRBV7-3 | TRBD2 | - | TGTGCCAGCAGCTTAGCTAGCGGGATTACAGATACGCAGTATTTT | CASSLASGITDTQYF
TRBJ2-1 | TRBV7-6 | TRBD2 | few | TGTGCCAGCAGCTTAACGGGACTAGCGGGAGGTACAACCTACAATGAGCAGTTCTTC | CASSLTGLAGGTTYNEQFF
TRBJ2-5 | TRBV7-9 | - | - | TGTGCCAGCAGCTTACTCGTCGGGGAAGAGACCCAGTACTTC | CASSLLVGEETQYF
TRBJ2-3 | TRBV24-1 | - | few | TGTGCCACTACCGACTACACAGATACGCAGTATTTT | CATTDYTDTQYF
TRBJ2-7 | TRBV14 | - | - | TGTGCCAGCAGCCGCGACGAGGGGAGCTACGAGCAGTACTTC | CASSRDEGSYEQYF
TRBJ2-3 | TRBV5-1 | TRBD2 | - | TGCGCCAGCAGCTTGGAGGCGGGAGTTTTCACAGATACGCAGTATTTT | CASSLEAGVFTDTQYF
TRBJ1-1 | TRBV29-1 | TRBD1 | - | TGCAGCGTTGAAGATCGTCAGGGGGCAGGGACTGAAGCTTTCTTT | CSVEDRQGAGTEAFF
TRBJ2-1 | TRBV10-3 | TRBD1 | few | TGTGCCATCGGCCGACAGGGTTCCTCCAACAATGAGCAGTTCTTC | CAIGRQGSSNNEQFF
TRBJ1-2 | TRBV12-3/TRBV12-4 | TRBD1 | few | TGTGCCAGCAGTAGGGCAGGGGGATTGTATGGCTACACCTTC | CASSRAGGLYGYTF
TRBJ2-1 | TRBV5-6 | TRBD1 | - | TGTGCCAGCAGCTTGGTTAGGACAGGGGAGAAGTTCTTC | CASSLVRTGEKFF
TRBJ2-2 | TRBV6-2/TRBV6-3 | TRBD1 | few | TGTGCCAGCAGTTACTTTTCCGGACAGGGGAGAAACACCGGGGAGCTGTTTTTT | CASSYFSGQGRNTGELFF